This T cell receptor beta chain was profiled in a study of Graves' ophthalmopathy and Graves' hyperthyroidism. The sequenced template was RNA, covering the TCR beta CDR3 region. RT-PCR with HTBI primers came first, then second-round multiplex PCR. TCRdb re-called the multiplex PCR reads through MiXCR, storing one row per CDR3 protein. Here the sample spans some 380,000 distinct CDR3 sequences, 15% to 17% being singletons. A follow-up of 18 months without ophthalmopathy meant that hyperthyroidism was stable. Hyperthyroidism patients had new diagnoses, durations under 2 months, and ages of 18 to 65. PBMCs were obtained from about 9.5 ml of fresh peripheral blood. There are 15 residues in the CDR3. V dropped 4 bases and J dropped 2 bases, with 16 bases sitting between them. Germline assignment: CDR1 SGHKS and CDR2 YYEKEE (reference sequence). A few counts support this clonotype.

The sequenced material came from peripheral blood. J is TRBJ2-7 and V is TRBV5-5; tentative D call: TRBD2 (6 bases). The clonotype comes from a woman younger than 30 with stable Graves' hyperthyroidism. The CDR3 here is CASSLAGTATYEQYF. The CDR3 DNA reads as TGTGCCAGCAGCCTTGCGGGGACGGCTACCTACGAGCAGTACTTC. Complete variable domain (other parts from reference TRBV5-5 and TRBJ2-7): DAGVTQSPTHLIKTRGQQVTLRCSPISGHKSVSWYQQVLGQGPQFIFQYYEKEERGRGNFPDRFSARQFPNYSSELNVNALLLGDSALYLCASSLAGTATYEQYFGPGTRLTVT.